This T cell receptor (beta chain) was observed in a study of T cells expressing NK-cell markers. TCRdb re-analyzed the 5' RACE reads; it lists each CDR3 protein once, without DNA. In all, the sample yields 250,000 to 300,000 distinct CDR3 sequences. Germline V gene data show CDR1 as DFQATT and CDR2 as SNEGSKA (reference sequence). This CDR3 region has 13 residues. The TCR was taken from a man younger than 35 in good health. The V and J genes are TRBV20-1 and TRBJ2-1; the D call from TCRdb, TRBD2, cannot be confirmed without DNA. Input material: blood T cells: a sorted CD56 or NKG2C T cell subset, CD4+ or CD8+ T cells, or bulk PBMC T cells (not recorded which). CDR3 residues: CSAYWTEGNEQFF.